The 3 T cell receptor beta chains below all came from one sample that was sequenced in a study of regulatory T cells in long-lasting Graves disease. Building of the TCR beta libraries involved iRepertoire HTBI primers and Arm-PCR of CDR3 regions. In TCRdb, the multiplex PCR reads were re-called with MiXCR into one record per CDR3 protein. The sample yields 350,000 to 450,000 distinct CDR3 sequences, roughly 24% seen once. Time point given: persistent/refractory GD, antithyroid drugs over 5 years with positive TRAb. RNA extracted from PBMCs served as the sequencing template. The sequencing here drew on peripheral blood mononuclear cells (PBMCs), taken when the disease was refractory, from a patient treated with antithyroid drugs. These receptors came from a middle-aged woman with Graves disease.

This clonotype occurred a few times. CDR3 region: CASSPTSGPGHETQYF. DNA for the CDR3: TGTGCCAGCAGCCCCACTAGCGGGCCCGGACATGAGACCCAGTACTTC. This chain connects TRBV7-2 to TRBJ2-5, with TRBD2 identical over 9 bases. From germline, CDR1 is SGHTA and CDR2 FQGNSA. The CDR3 contains 16 residues. V shed 5 bases and J 5 bases; nucleotides not matched to a gene: 12.

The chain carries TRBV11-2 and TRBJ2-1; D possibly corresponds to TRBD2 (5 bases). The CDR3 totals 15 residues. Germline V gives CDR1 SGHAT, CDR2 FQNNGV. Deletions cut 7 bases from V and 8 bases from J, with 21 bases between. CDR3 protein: CASTFISGFNDEQFF. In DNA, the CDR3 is TGTGCCAGCACCTTCATATCGGGATTCAACGATGAGCAGTTCTTC.

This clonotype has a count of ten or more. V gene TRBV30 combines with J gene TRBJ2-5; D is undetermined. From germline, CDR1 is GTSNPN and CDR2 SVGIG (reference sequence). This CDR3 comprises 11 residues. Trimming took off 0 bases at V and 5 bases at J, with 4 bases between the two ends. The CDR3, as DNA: TGTGCCTGGAGTGTGGGTGAGACCCAGTACTTC. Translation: CAWSVGETQYF.